Below, 17 T cell receptor beta chains from the same sample are listed, as sequenced in a study of cytomegalovirus exposure and HLA in healthy donors. Vbeta (60) and Jbeta (13) primers were used in the PCR. Measured with immunoSEQ multiplex PCR; TCRdb has only the in-frame clones, and not every one. The sample consists of 100,000 to 150,000 clones, roughly 68% of them appearing once. The specimen was PBMCs. All receptors come from a woman between 45 and 65 years old in good health and CMV-seropositive.

The chain joins TRBV19 to TRBJ1-6; D not resolved. V was clipped by 3 bases and J by 0 bases, with 9 bases between them. CDR3 size: 16 residues. The germline gives CDR1 LNHDA, CDR2 SQIVND (reference sequence). The chain's CDR3 is CASSIRDSSYNSPLHF. The DNA of the CDR3 is TGTGCCAGTAGTATCCGCGATAGCTCCTATAATTCACCCCTCCACTTT. Filled out from reference TRBV19 and TRBJ1-6, the complete variable domain reads DGGITQSPKYLFRKEGQNVTLSCEQNLNHDAMYWYRQDPGQGLRLIYYSQIVNDFQKGDIAEGYSVSREKKESFPLTVTSAQKNPTAFYLCASSIRDSSYNSPLHFGNGTRLTVT.

The chain combines TRBV11-2 with TRBJ1-1; the D is unclear. V gave up 5 bases and J gave up 1 base, with 14 bases separating them. Germline assignment: CDR1 SGHAT and CDR2 FQNNGV. CDR3 length equals 15 residues. CDR3 amino acids: CASSDSTRRNTEAFF. CDR3 DNA: TGTGCCAGCAGCGACTCAACCCGGAGGAACACTGAAGCTTTCTTT. Combining the CDR3 with reference TRBV11-2 and TRBJ1-1 gives the whole variable domain EAGVAQSPRYKIIEKRQSVAFWCNPISGHATLYWYQQILGQGPKLLIQFQNNGVVDDSQLPKDRFSAERLKGVDSTLKIQPAKLEDSAVYLCASSDSTRRNTEAFFGQGTRLTVV.

The sample holds one count of this clone. The gene calls are TRBV19 and TRBJ1-4; D unclear. The germline V and J ends were trimmed by 6 bases and 6 bases, with 20 bases remaining between them. The CDR3 has 16 amino acids. From germline, CDR1 is LNHDA and CDR2 SQIVND (reference sequence). CDR3 loop: CASSRVFSIVDEKLFF. DNA of the CDR3: TGTGCCAGTAGCCGTGTTTTTTCGATAGTAGATGAAAAACTGTTTTTT.

This chain connects TRBV7-9 to TRBJ2-2, with D hard to call. Germline loops: CDR1 SEHNR, CDR2 FQNEAQ (reference sequence). Trimming took off 5 bases at V and 10 bases at J, with 20 bases between the two ends. The CDR3 is made up of 15 amino acids. In nucleotides, the CDR3 is TGTGCCAGCAGCCCTACGAAGACGAGTGCGGAGGAGCTGTTTTTT. Translated: CASSPTKTSAEELFF.

To note about this clone: Germline and junction disagree at one end, which may indicate a read error. This chain uses TRBV5-6 with TRBJ1-2; the D gene is possibly TRBD1 (5 bases). The CDR3 is 16 residues long. Germline-derived CDR1 and CDR2 are SGHDT and YYEEEE. In DNA form, the CDR3 reads TGTGCCCGCAGCTTGGCCGATGGCAGGGAAATCTATGGCTACACCTTC. Its translation: CARSLADGREIYGYTF.

The chain recombines TRBV30 with TRBJ1-1; D gene ambiguous. CDR1 is GTSNPN and CDR2 is SVGIG in the germline V gene (reference sequence). The CDR3 is 12 amino acids. Trimming shortened V by 5 bases and J by 11 bases, and 18 bases separated the two germline ends. The CDR3 nucleotides read TGTGCCTGGCTCAATGGGCGGGGTGAGGCTTTCTTT. It specifies CAWLNGRGEAFF.

J is TRBJ2-5 and V is TRBV7-7; tentative D call: TRBD1 (7 bases). V was pared by 4 bases and J by 1 base, with 13 bases between. This CDR3 comprises 15 residues. The germline gives CDR1 SSHAT, CDR2 FNYEAQ (reference sequence). CDR3: CASSSVQGGQETQYF. In DNA, the CDR3 is TGTGCCAGCAGCTCTGTCCAGGGGGGCCAAGAGACCCAGTACTTC.

This chain links TRBV10-3 with TRBJ1-2, with D perhaps TRBD1 (6 bases). This CDR3 comprises 14 residues. V lost 2 bases and J 4 bases, leaving 11 bases between the germline ends. The V gene's germline CDR1 is ENHRY and CDR2 SYGVKD. As DNA, the CDR3 is TGTGCCATCAGTGAGAACAGGGATTCCTATGGCTACACCTTC. Translated, it gives CAISENRDSYGYTF.

Note on this clone: The same CDR3 is also encoded by other DNA sequences in this sample. The chain has TRBV2 and TRBJ2-5; D unresolved. Germline CDR1 reads SNHLY; CDR2 reads FYNNEI. The CDR3 covers 10 residues. V was pared by 11 bases and J by 3 bases, with 7 bases between. CDR3 sequence: CASSEETQYF. The DNA of the CDR3 is TGTGCCTCATCAGAAGAGACCCAGTACTTC. The full variable domain, with the rest looked up from reference TRBV2 and TRBJ2-5, is EPEVTQTPSHQVTQMGQEVILRCVPISNHLYFYWYRQILGQKVEFLVSFYNNEISEKSEIFDDQFSVERPDGSNFTLKIRSTKLEDSAMYFCASSEETQYFGPGTRLLVL.

This chain links TRBV25-1 with TRBJ1-2, with D hard to call. Germline lookup yields CDR1 MGHDK and CDR2 SYGVNS. CDR3 length: 14 residues. V was shortened by 3 bases and J by 2 bases, with 10 bases between the two germline ends. The CDR3 here is CASSDLSTNYGYTF. The CDR3 DNA reads TGTGCCAGCAGTGATTTAAGCACCAACTATGGCTACACCTTC.

This clone showed up just a few times. This rearrangement joins TRBV5-1 to TRBJ2-7; 8 bases are shared with TRBD1. This CDR3 is 15 amino acids long. After removal of 1 base from V and 6 bases from J, the junction contained 9 bases not matched to a gene. CDR1 is SGHRS, CDR2 YFSETQ, per germline. CDR3: CASSLSQGASGEQYF. The DNA of the CDR3 is TGCGCCAGCAGCTTGAGCCAGGGGGCTTCAGGCGAGCAGTACTTC.

The J gene is TRBJ2-7, the V gene TRBV18; perhaps TRBD1 as D (5 bases). The V end was cut by 0 bases, the J end by 3 bases, with 9 bases between. CDR3 size: 14 residues. Germline values: CDR1 KGHSH, CDR2 LQKENI. CDR3 in amino acids: CASSPPVGVYEQYF. CDR3 bases: TGTGCCAGCTCACCACCGGTAGGGGTCTACGAGCAGTACTTC. The full variable domain, with the rest looked up from reference TRBV18 and TRBJ2-7, is NAGVMQNPRHLVRRRGQEARLRCSPMKGHSHVYWYRQLPEEGLKFMVYLQKENIIDESGMPKERFSAEFPKEGPSILRIQQVVRGDSAAYFCASSPPVGVYEQYFGPGTRLTVT.

This chain joins TRBV7-2 and TRBJ1-6; 7 positions agree with TRBD1. The CDR3 contains 13 residues. The J segment lost 10 bases and the V segment lost 4 bases, leaving 4 bases of the junction unmatched. Germline V gene lookup returns CDR1 SGHTA and CDR2 FQGNSA. CDR3 loop: CASSSDRISPLHF. CDR3 coding DNA: TGTGCCAGCAGCTCGGACAGGATCTCACCCCTCCACTTT.

The CDR3 nucleotides read TGTGCCAGCAGCACCCCGACAGGGGCAAGCACCGGGGAGCTGTTTTTT. Translating gives CASSTPTGASTGELFF. The chain uses TRBV7-2 and TRBJ2-2; 8 positions match TRBD1. Trimming cost V 5 bases and J 4 bases; bases outside gene matches: 9. From germline, CDR1 is SGHTA and CDR2 FQGNSA. The CDR3 contains 16 residues.

This rearrangement joins TRBV5-4 to TRBJ1-1; D remains ambiguous. Per the germline V gene, CDR1 is SGHNT and CDR2 is YYREEE (reference sequence). V lost 1 base, J lost 1 base, and 11 bases lay in between. The CDR3 is 15 amino acids. The CDR3 region is CASSLKFSGNTEAFF. Written as DNA, the CDR3 is TGTGCCAGCAGCTTGAAGTTTTCCGGGAACACTGAAGCTTTCTTT.

The chain couples TRBV6-5 to TRBJ2-1; perhaps TRBD2 as D (6 bases). From germline, CDR1 is MNHEY and CDR2 SVGAGI. The CDR3 is 14 residues long. Deletions cut 0 bases from V and 7 bases from J, with 10 bases between. CDR3 region: CASSYSRGWNEQFF. CDR3 DNA sequence: TGTGCCAGCAGTTACTCGCGGGGTTGGAATGAGCAGTTCTTC.

This chain links TRBV7-8 with TRBJ1-6, with TRBD1 matching 9 bases. The CDR3 has 14 residues. Per the germline V gene, CDR1 is SGHVS and CDR2 is FQNEAQ. The trim removed 5 bases at V and 6 bases at J, leaving 2 bases unmatched. For the CDR3, the DNA is TGTGCCAGCAGCCCGGACAGGGGTAATTCACCCCTCCACTTT. The encoded protein is CASSPDRGNSPLHF.